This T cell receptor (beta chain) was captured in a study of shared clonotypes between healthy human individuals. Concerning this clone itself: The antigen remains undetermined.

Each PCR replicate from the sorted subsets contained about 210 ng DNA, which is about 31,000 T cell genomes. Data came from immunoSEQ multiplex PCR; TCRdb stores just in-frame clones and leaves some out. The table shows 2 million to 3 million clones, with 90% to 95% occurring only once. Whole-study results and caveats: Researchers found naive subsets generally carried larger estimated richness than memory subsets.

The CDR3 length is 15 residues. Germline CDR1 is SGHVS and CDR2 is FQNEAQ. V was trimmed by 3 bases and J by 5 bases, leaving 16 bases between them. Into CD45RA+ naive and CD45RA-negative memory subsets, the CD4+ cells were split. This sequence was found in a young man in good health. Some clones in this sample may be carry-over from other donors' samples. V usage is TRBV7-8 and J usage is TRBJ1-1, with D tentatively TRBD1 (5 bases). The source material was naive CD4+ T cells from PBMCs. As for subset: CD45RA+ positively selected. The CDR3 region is CASSFQLGVGTEAFF. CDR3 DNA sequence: TGTGCCAGCAGCTTTCAGTTGGGGGTCGGAACTGAAGCTTTCTTT.